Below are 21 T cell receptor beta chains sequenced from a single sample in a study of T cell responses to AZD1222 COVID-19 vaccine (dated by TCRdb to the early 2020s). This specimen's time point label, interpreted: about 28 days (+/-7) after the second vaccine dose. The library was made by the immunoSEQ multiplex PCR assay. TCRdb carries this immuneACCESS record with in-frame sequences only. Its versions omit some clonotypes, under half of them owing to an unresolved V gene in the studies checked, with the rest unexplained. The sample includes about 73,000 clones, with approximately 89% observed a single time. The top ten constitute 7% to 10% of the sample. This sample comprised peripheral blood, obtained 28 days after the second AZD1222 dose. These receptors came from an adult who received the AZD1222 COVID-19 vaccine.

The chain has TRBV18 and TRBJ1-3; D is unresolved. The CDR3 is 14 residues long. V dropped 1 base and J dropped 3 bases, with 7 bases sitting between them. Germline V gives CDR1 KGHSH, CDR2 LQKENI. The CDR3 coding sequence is TGTGCCAGCTCACCACAGGGTGGTGGAAACACCATATATTTT. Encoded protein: CASSPQGGGNTIYF.

The chain's CDR3 is CASSMSSPYGYTF. CDR3 DNA: TGTGCCAGTAGTATGTCCAGCCCTTATGGCTACACCTTC. The chain links TRBV19 to TRBJ1-2; D is undetermined. Germline V gene sequence: CDR1 LNHDA, CDR2 SQIVND (reference sequence). Trimming left V 3 bases short and J 5 bases short, with 10 bases between. The CDR3 runs to 13 residues.

CDR3 loop: CATSREWTSDETQYF. CDR3 nucleotide sequence: TGTGCCACCAGCAGGGAGTGGACTAGCGATGAGACCCAGTACTTC. The chain joins TRBV15 to TRBJ2-5; 9 positions match TRBD2. CDR3 length: 15 amino acids. Germline trimming cut 3 bases from V and 5 bases from J; bases unmatched to any gene: 7. Per germline, CDR1 LNHNV and CDR2 YYDKDF (reference sequence). Looking up the rest from reference TRBV15 and TRBJ2-5 gives the full variable domain: DAMVIQNPRYQVTQFGKPVTLSCSQTLNHNVMYWYQQKSSQAPKLLFHYYDKDFNNEADTPDNFQSRRPNTSFCFLDIRSPGLGDTAMYLCATSREWTSDETQYFGPGTRLLVL.

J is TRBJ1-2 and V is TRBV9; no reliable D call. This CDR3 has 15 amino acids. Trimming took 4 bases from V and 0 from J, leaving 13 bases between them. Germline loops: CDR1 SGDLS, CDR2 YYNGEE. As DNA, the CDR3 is TGTGCCAGCAGCCCACGGAGCGGTGCTAACTATGGCTACACCTTC. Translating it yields CASSPRSGANYGYTF.

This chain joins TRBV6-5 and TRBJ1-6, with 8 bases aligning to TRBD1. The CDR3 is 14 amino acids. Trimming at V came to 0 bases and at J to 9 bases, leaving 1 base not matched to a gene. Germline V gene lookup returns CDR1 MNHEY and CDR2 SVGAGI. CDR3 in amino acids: CASSYSDRVSPLHF. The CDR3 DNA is TGTGCCAGCAGTTACTCGGACAGGGTTTCACCCCTCCACTTT.

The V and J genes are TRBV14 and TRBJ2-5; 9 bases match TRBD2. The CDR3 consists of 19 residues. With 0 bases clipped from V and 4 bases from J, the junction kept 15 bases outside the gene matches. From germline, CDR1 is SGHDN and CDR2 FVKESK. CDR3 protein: CASSQDLRRVAGVSETQYF. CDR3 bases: TGTGCCAGCAGCCAAGATCTTCGCCGGGTAGCGGGAGTTTCAGAGACCCAGTACTTC.

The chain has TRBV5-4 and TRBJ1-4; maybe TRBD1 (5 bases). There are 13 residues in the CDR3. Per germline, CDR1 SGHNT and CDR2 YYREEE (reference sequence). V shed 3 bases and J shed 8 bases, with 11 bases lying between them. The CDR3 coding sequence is TGTGCCAGCAGCTCGACAGTGGGGGAAAAACTGTTTTTT. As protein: CASSSTVGEKLFF.

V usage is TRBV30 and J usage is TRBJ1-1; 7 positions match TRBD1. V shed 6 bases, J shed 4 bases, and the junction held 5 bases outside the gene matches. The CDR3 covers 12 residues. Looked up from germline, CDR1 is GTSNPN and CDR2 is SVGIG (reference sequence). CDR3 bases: TGTGCCTGTGTGACAGGGATCACTGAAGCTTTCTTT. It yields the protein CACVTGITEAFF.

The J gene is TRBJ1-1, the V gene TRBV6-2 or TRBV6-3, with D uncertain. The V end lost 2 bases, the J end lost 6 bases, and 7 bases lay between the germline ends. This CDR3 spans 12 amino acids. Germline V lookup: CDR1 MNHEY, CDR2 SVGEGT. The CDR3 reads CASSYRGSEAFF. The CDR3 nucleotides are TGTGCCAGCAGTTACCGAGGGTCTGAAGCTTTCTTT.

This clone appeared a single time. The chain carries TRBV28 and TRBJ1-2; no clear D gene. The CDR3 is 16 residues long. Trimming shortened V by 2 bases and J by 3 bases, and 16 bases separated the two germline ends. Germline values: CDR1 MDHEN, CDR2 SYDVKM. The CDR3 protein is CASSLRAGWAYYGYTF. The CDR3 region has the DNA TGTGCCAGCAGTTTAAGGGCAGGCTGGGCTTACTATGGCTACACCTTC.

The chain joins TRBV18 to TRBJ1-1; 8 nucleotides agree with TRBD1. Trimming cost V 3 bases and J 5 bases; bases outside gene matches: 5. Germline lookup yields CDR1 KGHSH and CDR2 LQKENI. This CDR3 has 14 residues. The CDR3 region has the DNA TGTGCCAGCTCACCCTCAGGGGGCAGGACTGAAGCTTTCTTT. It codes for CASSPSGGRTEAFF. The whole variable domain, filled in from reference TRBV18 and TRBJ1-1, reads NAGVMQNPRHLVRRRGQEARLRCSPMKGHSHVYWYRQLPEEGLKFMVYLQKENIIDESGMPKERFSAEFPKEGPSILRIQQVVRGDSAAYFCASSPSGGRTEAFFGQGTRLTVV.

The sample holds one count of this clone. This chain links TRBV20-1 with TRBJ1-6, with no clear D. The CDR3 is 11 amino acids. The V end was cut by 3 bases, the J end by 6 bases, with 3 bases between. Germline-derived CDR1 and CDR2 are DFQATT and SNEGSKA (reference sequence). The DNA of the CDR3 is TGCAGTGCTAGTCCTAATTCACCCCTCCACTTT. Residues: CSASPNSPLHF.

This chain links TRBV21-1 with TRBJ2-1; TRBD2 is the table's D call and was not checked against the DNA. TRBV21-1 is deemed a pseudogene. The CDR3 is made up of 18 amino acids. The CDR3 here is CASEVLAGDNVSYNEQFF. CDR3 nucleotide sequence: TGTGCCAGCGAAGTCCTAGCGGGGGATAATGTTTCCTACAATGAGCAGTTCTTC.

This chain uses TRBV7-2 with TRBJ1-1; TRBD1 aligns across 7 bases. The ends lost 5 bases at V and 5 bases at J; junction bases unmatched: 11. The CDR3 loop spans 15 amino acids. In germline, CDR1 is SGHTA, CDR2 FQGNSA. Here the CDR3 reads CASSPGEGAGTEAFF. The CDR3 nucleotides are TGTGCCAGCAGCCCGGGGGAGGGGGCGGGGACTGAAGCTTTCTTT.

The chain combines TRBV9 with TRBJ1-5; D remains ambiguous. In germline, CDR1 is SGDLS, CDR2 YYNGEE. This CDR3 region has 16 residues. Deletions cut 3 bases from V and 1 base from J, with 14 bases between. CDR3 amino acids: CASSGTPVASNQPQHF. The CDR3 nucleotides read TGTGCCAGCAGCGGAACTCCTGTAGCGAGCAATCAGCCCCAGCATTTT.

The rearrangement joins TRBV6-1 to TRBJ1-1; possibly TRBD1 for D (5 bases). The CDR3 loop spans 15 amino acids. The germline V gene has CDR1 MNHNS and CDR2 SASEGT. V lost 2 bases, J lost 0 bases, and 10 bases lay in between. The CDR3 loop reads CASSERDGMNTEAFF. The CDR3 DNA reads TGTGCCAGCAGTGAACGGGACGGGATGAACACTGAAGCTTTCTTT.

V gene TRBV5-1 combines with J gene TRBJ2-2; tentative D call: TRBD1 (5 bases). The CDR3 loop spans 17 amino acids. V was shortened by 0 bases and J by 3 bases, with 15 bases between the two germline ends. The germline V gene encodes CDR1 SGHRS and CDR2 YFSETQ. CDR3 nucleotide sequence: TGCGCCAGCAGCTTGGGGAGTGGGGCGCTGGACACCGGGGAGCTGTTTTTT. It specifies CASSLGSGALDTGELFF.

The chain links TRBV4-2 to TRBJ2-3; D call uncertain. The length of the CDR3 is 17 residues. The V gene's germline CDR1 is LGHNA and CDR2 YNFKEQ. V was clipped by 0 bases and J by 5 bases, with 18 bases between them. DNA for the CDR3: TGTGCCAGCAGCCAAGATCCCAACAACCCCTGGTTAGATACGCAGTATTTT. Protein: CASSQDPNNPWLDTQYF.

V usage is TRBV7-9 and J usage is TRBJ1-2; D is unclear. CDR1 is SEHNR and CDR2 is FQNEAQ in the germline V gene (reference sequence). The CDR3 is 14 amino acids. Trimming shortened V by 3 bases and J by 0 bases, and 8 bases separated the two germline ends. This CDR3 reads CASSLDVTNYGYTF. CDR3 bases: TGTGCCAGCAGCTTGGATGTTACTAACTATGGCTACACCTTC.

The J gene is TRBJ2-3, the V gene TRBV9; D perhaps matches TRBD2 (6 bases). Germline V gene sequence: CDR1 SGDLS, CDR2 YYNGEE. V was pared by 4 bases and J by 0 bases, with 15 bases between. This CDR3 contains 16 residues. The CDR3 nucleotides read TGTGCCAGCAGCTCGAGCGGGTACCCTAGCACAGATACGCAGTATTTT. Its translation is CASSSSGYPSTDTQYF. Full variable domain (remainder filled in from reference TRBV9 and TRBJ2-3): DSGVTQTPKHLITATGQRVTLRCSPRSGDLSVYWYQQSLDQGLQFLIQYYNGEERAKGNILERFSAQQFPDLHSELNLSSLELGDSALYFCASSSSGYPSTDTQYFGPGTRLTVL.

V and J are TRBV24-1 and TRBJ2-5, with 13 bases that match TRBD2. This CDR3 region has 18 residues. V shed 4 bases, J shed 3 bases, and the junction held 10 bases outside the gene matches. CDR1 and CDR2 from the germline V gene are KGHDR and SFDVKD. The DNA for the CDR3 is TGTGCCACCAGTGACCCCCGGGGGACTAGCGGGGCAAAAGAGACCCAGTACTTC. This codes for CATSDPRGTSGAKETQYF.